The entry below gives a single T cell receptor beta chain sequence along with its context. Its target is unknown. This CDR3 comprises 15 residues. Primers for the PCR totalled 60 Vbeta and 13 Jbeta. Assay: immunoSEQ multiplex PCR; the TCRdb copy retains only in-frame clones and omits some. The profile covers roughly 40,000 clones, with 80% to 90% appearing a single time and about 9.3% taken by the ten largest. The record originates from a study of cytomegalovirus exposure and HLA in healthy donors. Overall study findings and caveats: Productive status was seen about 87% or about 30% of the time for most TCR beta V segments in an earlier analysis. The listing of 150 to 200 TCR beta chains classed them as cytomegalovirus-associated.

The chain carries TRBV21-1 and TRBJ1-1; TRBD1 is the table's D call, not checked against the DNA. TRBV21-1 is shown as a pseudogene. The source is a woman between 40 and 55 years old in good health and CMV-seronegative. Sequenced: PBMCs. The CDR3 spells CASSKRTGANTEAFF. CDR3 in DNA: TGTGCCAGCAGCAAAAGGACAGGAGCGAACACTGAAGCTTTCTTT.